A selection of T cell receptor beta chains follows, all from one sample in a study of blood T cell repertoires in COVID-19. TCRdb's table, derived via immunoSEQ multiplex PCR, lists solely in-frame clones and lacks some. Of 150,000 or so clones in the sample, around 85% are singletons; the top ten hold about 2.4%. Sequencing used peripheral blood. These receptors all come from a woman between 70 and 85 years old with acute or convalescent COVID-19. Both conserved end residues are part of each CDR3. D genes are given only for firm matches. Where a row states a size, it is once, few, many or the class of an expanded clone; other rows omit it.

CASSPLESSYNEQFF | TGTGCCAGCTCACCACTGGAGAGCTCCTACAATGAGCAGTTCTTC | TRBV18 | - | TRBJ2-1 | -
CASSLYMSGNQPQHF | TGTGCCAGCAGTTTATATATGAGTGGCAATCAGCCCCAGCATTTT | TRBV27 | - | TRBJ1-5 | -
CASRSPPRKTGSYYTF | TGTGCAAGTCGCTCCCCCCCCAGGAAGACAGGGAGTTACTACACCTTC | TRBV12-2 | - | TRBJ1-2 | once
CASKYGGLGEAFF | TGTGCCAGCAAATACGGGGGTTTGGGAGAAGCTTTCTTT | TRBV6-5 | - | TRBJ1-1 | -
CASSLRSAGPETQYF | TGTGCCAGCAGCCTGAGATCGGCGGGGCCCGAGACCCAGTACTTC | TRBV5-6 | - | TRBJ2-5 | -
CASSPLEQYF | TGTGCCAGCAGTCCACTCGAGCAGTACTTC | TRBV11-2 | - | TRBJ2-7 | few
CASSQRDRGLHMNTEAFF | TGCGCCAGCAGCCAAAGAGACAGGGGGCTGCACATGAACACTGAAGCTTTCTTT | TRBV4-3 | TRBD1 | TRBJ1-1 | -
CASNRGTLQETQYF | TGTGCCAGCAACCGGGGGACCCTCCAAGAGACCCAGTACTTC | TRBV9 | - | TRBJ2-5 | -
CATRTSGQDLSKLFF | TGTGCCACTAGGACCTCTGGACAGGACCTGTCAAAACTGTTTTTT | TRBV13 | TRBD1 | TRBJ1-4 | -
CASSGGANYGYTF | TGTGCCAGCAGTGGCGGGGCGAACTATGGCTACACCTTC | TRBV2 | - | TRBJ1-2 | -
CASSYRRTGVETQYF | TGTGCCAGCAGTTACAGGCGGACAGGGGTGGAGACCCAGTACTTC | TRBV6-6 | TRBD1 | TRBJ2-5 | -
CASSYQGGRRNEQFF | TGTGCCAGCAGTTACCAGGGGGGCCGCAGGAATGAGCAGTTCTTC | TRBV6-2/TRBV6-3 | - | TRBJ2-1 | -
CASSTPGQGKDTQYF | TGTGCCAGTAGTACCCCGGGACAGGGAAAAGATACGCAGTATTTT | TRBV19 | TRBD1 | TRBJ2-3 | once
CASSSTGIPDYGYTF | TGCGCCAGCAGCTCCACAGGGATACCGGACTATGGCTACACCTTC | TRBV5-1 | - | TRBJ1-2 | -
CASSPGGNEKLFF | TGTGCCAGCAGCCCCGGTGGTAATGAAAAACTGTTTTTT | TRBV7-9 | - | TRBJ1-4 | -
CASSFIGRGYTF | TGCGCCAGCAGCTTTATCGGCAGGGGCTACACCTTC | TRBV5-1 | - | TRBJ1-2 | -
CARSPDRGVGTCYGYTF | TGTGCCAGAAGCCCTGACAGGGGAGTCGGGACTTGCTATGGCTACACCTTC | TRBV5-3 | TRBD1 | TRBJ1-2 | -
CASRPGQRHSPLHF | TGTGCCAGCAGACCGGGACAGAGGCATTCACCCCTCCACTTT | TRBV6-5 | TRBD1 | TRBJ1-6 | -
CASSVVGVGLNYGYTF | TGTGCCAGCAGCGTAGTAGGGGTCGGGCTAAACTATGGCTACACCTTC | TRBV9 | - | TRBJ1-2 | -
CASGWDSVYGYTF | TGTGCCAGCGGGTGGGACAGCGTCTATGGCTACACCTTC | TRBV6-5 | TRBD1 | TRBJ1-2 | -
CASKSLDSYYGYTF | TGTGCCAGTAAATCCTTGGACAGTTACTATGGCTACACCTTC | TRBV19 | - | TRBJ1-2 | -
CASRSWTNSNQPQHF | TGTGCCAGCAGATCCTGGACAAATAGCAATCAGCCCCAGCATTTT | TRBV6-5 | - | TRBJ1-5 | -
CASSPDRGSNQPQHF | TGTGCCAGCAGCCCTGACAGGGGAAGCAATCAGCCCCAGCATTTT | TRBV7-2 | TRBD1 | TRBJ1-5 | -